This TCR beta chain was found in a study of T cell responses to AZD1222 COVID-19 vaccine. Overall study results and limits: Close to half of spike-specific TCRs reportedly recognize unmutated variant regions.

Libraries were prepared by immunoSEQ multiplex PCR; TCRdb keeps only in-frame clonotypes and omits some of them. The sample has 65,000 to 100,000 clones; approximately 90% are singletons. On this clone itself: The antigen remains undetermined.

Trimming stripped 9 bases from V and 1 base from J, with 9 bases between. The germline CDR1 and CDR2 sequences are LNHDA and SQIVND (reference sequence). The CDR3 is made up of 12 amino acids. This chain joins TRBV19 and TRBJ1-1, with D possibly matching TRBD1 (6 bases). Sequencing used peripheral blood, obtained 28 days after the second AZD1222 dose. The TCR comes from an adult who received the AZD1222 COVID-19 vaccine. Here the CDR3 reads CASGGQNTEAFF. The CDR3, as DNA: TGTGCCAGCGGGGGGCAGAACACTGAAGCTTTCTTT.